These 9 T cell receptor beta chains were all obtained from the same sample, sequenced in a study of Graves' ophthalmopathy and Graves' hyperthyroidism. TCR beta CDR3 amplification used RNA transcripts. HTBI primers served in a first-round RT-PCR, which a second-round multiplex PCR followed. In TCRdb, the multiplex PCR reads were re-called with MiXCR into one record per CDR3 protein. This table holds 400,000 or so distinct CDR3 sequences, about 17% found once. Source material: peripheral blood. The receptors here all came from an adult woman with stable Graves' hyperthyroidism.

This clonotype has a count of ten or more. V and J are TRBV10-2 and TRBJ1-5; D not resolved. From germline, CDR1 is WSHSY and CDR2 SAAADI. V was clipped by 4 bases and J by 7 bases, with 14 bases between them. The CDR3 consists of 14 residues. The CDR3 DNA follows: TGCGCCAGCAGTGGAGACGGGCAGTGGCAGCCCCAGCATTTT. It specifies CASSGDGQWQPQHF.

The CDR3 loop reads CASSLTTSGGWETQYF. DNA of the CDR3: TGTGCCAGCAGCTTAACGACTAGCGGAGGGTGGGAGACCCAGTACTTC. The chain couples TRBV7-3 to TRBJ2-5; TRBD2 matches at 9 bases. With 0 bases clipped from V and 5 bases from J, the junction kept 7 bases outside the gene matches. The CDR3 contains 16 residues. The germline CDR1 and CDR2 sequences are SGHTA and FQGTGA.

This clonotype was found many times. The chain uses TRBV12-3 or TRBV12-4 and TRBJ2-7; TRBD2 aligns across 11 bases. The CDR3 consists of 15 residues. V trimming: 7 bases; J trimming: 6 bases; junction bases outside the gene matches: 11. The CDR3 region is CASKTGLAGGGEQYF. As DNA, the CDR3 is TGTGCCAGCAAGACGGGGCTAGCGGGGGGCGGCGAGCAGTACTTC.

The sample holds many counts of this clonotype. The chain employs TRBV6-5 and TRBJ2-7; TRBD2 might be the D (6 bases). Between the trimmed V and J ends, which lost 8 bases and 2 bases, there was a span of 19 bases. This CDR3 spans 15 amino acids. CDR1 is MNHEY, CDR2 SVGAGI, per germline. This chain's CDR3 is CASRDSGVRTYEQYF. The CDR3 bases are TGTGCCAGCCGCGACTCGGGAGTAAGAACCTACGAGCAGTACTTC.

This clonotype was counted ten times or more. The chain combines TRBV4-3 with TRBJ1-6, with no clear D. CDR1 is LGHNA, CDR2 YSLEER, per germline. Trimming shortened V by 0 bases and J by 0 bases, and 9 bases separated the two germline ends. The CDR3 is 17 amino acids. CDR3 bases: TGCGCCAGCAGCCAAGATTCATGGAGCTCCTATAATTCACCCCTCCACTTT. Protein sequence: CASSQDSWSSYNSPLHF.

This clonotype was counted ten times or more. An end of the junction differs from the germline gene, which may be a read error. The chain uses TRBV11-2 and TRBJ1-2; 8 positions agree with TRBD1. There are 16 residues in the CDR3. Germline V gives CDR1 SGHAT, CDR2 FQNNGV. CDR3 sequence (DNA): TGTGCCAGCAGCTCTGCTCTACGACAGGGGAGCTATGGCTACGCCTTC. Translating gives CASSSALRQGSYGYAF.

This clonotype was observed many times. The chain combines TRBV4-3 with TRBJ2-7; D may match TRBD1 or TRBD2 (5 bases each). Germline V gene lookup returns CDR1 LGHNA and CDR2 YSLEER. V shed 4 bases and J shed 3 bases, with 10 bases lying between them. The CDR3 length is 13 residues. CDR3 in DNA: TGCGCCAGCAGCCCGGGACGGAACTACGAGCAGTACTTC. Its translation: CASSPGRNYEQYF.

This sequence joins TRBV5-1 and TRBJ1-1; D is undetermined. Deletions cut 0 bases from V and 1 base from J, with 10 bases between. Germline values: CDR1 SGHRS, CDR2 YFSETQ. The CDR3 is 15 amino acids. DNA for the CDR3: TGCGCCAGCAGCTTGGGAGGCGGGGAGAACACTGAAGCTTTCTTT. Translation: CASSLGGGENTEAFF.

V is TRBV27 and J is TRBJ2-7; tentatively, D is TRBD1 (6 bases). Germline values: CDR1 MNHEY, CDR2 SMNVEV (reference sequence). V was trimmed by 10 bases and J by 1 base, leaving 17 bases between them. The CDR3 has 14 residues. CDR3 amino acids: CATAGTTNSYEQYF. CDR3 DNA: TGTGCCACCGCCGGGACAACGAATTCCTACGAGCAGTACTTC.